This TCR beta chain derives from a study of blood T cell repertoires in COVID-19. Study-wide context: The analysed material was cDNA or gDNA that came from T cells, B-cell-depleted T cells, or PBMCs.

Enrolled through a virtual design, the participants were between roughly 18 and 100 years of age and came from 24 US areas. Assignment of participants to cohorts was predicated upon participant-reported clinical history. Per the study methods: Amplifying reference gene primers gave estimates of nucleated cell counts. Repertoires were generated with immunoSEQ multiplex PCR, while TCRdb's copy carries only in-frame clones and drops some. V and J calls and clone size come straight from that table; D and trimming were deduced from the DNA. The sample has about 220,000 clones, 75% to 90% seen once. This CDR3 contains 16 residues. The germline V gene has CDR1 MNHEY and CDR2 SMNVEV (reference sequence). V was trimmed by 3 bases and J by 1 base, leaving 15 bases between them.

The chain links TRBV27 to TRBJ1-1; possible D gene TRBD1, 5 bases. Sequenced: PBMCs or T cells enriched from blood (not recorded which). This sequence was found in a woman between 18 and 29 years old in a cohort exposed to, infected with or recovered from COVID-19 (not recorded which). The CDR3 protein is CASSFLPRDWNTEAFF. CDR3 in DNA: TGTGCCAGCAGTTTCCTCCCAAGGGACTGGAACACTGAAGCTTTCTTT.